The 30 T cell receptor beta chains listed next were all sequenced from one sample in a study of cytomegalovirus exposure and HLA in healthy donors. Vbeta (60) and Jbeta (13) primers were used in the PCR. The protocol was immunoSEQ multiplex PCR, while the TCRdb copy is restricted to in-frame clones and leaves out a portion. The repertoire holds about 150,000 clones, with 73% as singletons. Source material: PBMCs. These receptors all come from a woman under 30 in good health and CMV-seropositive.

The rearrangement uses TRBV7-2 and TRBJ2-7, with 12 bases aligning to TRBD2. The CDR3 consists of 18 residues. Germline assignment: CDR1 SGHTA and CDR2 FQGNSA. V trimming: 1 base; J trimming: 4 bases; junction bases outside the gene matches: 11. CDR3 sequence reads: CASSLVGGTSGPLYEQYF. The DNA for the CDR3 is TGTGCCAGCAGCTTAGTAGGGGGGACTAGCGGGCCGTTATACGAGCAGTACTTC.

J is TRBJ2-5 and V is TRBV13; 7 bases fit TRBD1. The end of the DNA fits TRBJ2-7 better, so the J call may be wrong. From germline, CDR1 is PRHDT and CDR2 FYEKMQ (reference sequence). This CDR3 has 14 residues. The CDR3: CASSPPGQNYEQYF. CDR3 sequence (DNA): TGTGCCAGCAGCCCCCCGGGACAGAACTACGAGCAGTACTTC.

The chain employs TRBV18 and TRBJ1-1; D gene ambiguous. The V and J ends lost 2 bases and 1 base respectively, with 11 bases between them. Per germline, CDR1 KGHSH and CDR2 LQKENI. This CDR3 comprises 15 residues. The CDR3, as DNA: TGTGCCAGCTCACCAGTCGGTTCTAGGAACACTGAAGCTTTCTTT. This encodes CASSPVGSRNTEAFF. Combining the CDR3 with reference TRBV18 and TRBJ1-1 gives the whole variable domain NAGVMQNPRHLVRRRGQEARLRCSPMKGHSHVYWYRQLPEEGLKFMVYLQKENIIDESGMPKERFSAEFPKEGPSILRIQQVVRGDSAAYFCASSPVGSRNTEAFFGQGTRLTVV.

The gene calls are TRBV30 and TRBJ2-3; D is possibly TRBD1 (5 bases). The length of the CDR3 is 13 residues. CDR1 and CDR2 (germline): GTSNPN, SVGIG (reference sequence). The ends were cut back, 2 bases at V and 4 bases at J, with 10 bases in the middle. The CDR3, as DNA: TGTGCCTGGAGTAAGGGGCTTTCAGATACGCAGTATTTT. It codes for CAWSKGLSDTQYF.

The rearrangement uses TRBV7-9 and TRBJ2-7, with D maybe TRBD1 (6 bases). V gave up 4 bases and J gave up 1 base, with 14 bases separating them. CDR1 SEHNR and CDR2 FQNEAQ come from the germline V gene (reference sequence). There are 15 residues in the CDR3. The DNA of the CDR3 is TGTGCCAGCAGCTCCGAGGACAGACCGTCCTACGAGCAGTACTTC. This codes for CASSSEDRPSYEQYF.

V is TRBV9 and J is TRBJ2-3; 9 bases map to TRBD2. This CDR3 is built from 15 residues. V dropped 0 bases and J dropped 4; count of bases not matched to a gene: 3. Germline V lookup: CDR1 SGDLS, CDR2 YYNGEE. CDR3 region: CASSVARTSADTQYF. CDR3 nucleotides: TGTGCCAGCAGCGTAGCGAGGACTAGCGCAGATACGCAGTATTTT.

The chain joins TRBV30 to TRBJ1-1; D is ambiguous. Germline lookup yields CDR1 GTSNPN and CDR2 SVGIG (reference sequence). Trimming left V 1 base short and J 4 bases short, with 7 bases between. This CDR3 is 12 amino acids long. The CDR3 DNA is TGTGCCTGGAGTGACTTACTCACTGAAGCTTTCTTT. Protein sequence: CAWSDLLTEAFF.

In its sample, this clone was seen once. The chain employs TRBV7-9 and TRBJ1-1; D remains unclear. V lost 1 base and J lost 1, with 7 bases in between. The germline gives CDR1 SEHNR, CDR2 FQNEAQ (reference sequence). The CDR3 loop spans 14 amino acids. The CDR3 region has the DNA TGTGCCAGCAGCTTAGGATTCGGGAACACTGAAGCTTTCTTT. Translation gives CASSLGFGNTEAFF.

The chain carries TRBV19 and TRBJ1-6; 9 positions match TRBD1. The CDR3 consists of 16 residues. CDR1 LNHDA and CDR2 SQIVND come from the germline V gene (reference sequence). J was trimmed by 0 bases and V by 5 bases; bases with no gene match: 2. Written as DNA, the CDR3 is TGTGCCAGTAGTTTGGGACAGGGCTCCTATAATTCACCCCTCCACTTT. This sequence encodes CASSLGQGSYNSPLHF. The full variable domain, with the rest looked up from reference TRBV19 and TRBJ1-6, is DGGITQSPKYLFRKEGQNVTLSCEQNLNHDAMYWYRQDPGQGLRLIYYSQIVNDFQKGDIAEGYSVSREKKESFPLTVTSAQKNPTAFYLCASSLGQGSYNSPLHFGNGTRLTVT.

This clone was detected only a few times. The chain links TRBV11-2 to TRBJ1-5; D is unresolved. Germline V gene sequence: CDR1 SGHAT, CDR2 FQNNGV. The CDR3 has 13 amino acids. With 9 bases removed from V and 1 base from J, the gap between germline ends came to 10 bases. The CDR3 reads CASATESNQPQHF. The CDR3 DNA follows: TGTGCCAGTGCTACGGAGAGCAATCAGCCCCAGCATTTT.

Comments on this clone: The sample has other DNA sequences that encode this CDR3 too. The gene calls are TRBV7-2 and TRBJ2-2, with D uncertain. The V end was cut by 1 base, the J end by 7 bases, with 7 bases between. The CDR3 consists of 13 residues. In germline, CDR1 is SGHTA, CDR2 FQGNSA. CDR3 protein: CASSLGGGGELFF. The CDR3 DNA sequence: TGTGCCAGCAGCTTAGGAGGTGGCGGGGAGCTGTTTTTT.

The chain uses TRBV6-5 and TRBJ1-5; no reliable D call. Trimming removed 5 bases from V and 4 bases from J, with 12 bases in between. CDR3 length equals 14 residues. CDR1 MNHEY and CDR2 SVGAGI come from the germline V gene. The CDR3: CASSPGGLNQPQHF. The CDR3 coding sequence is TGTGCCAGCAGTCCGGGTGGGTTGAATCAGCCCCAGCATTTT.

This chain uses TRBV9 with TRBJ1-2, with 7 bases matching TRBD1. CDR1 and CDR2 (germline): SGDLS, YYNGEE. This CDR3 region has 14 residues. With 4 bases clipped from V and 10 bases from J, the junction kept 13 bases outside the gene matches. DNA for the CDR3: TGTGCCAGCAGCCAACCGGGACAGCGCACGGACTACACCTTC. Translation: CASSQPGQRTDYTF.

The CDR3 coding sequence is TGTGCCAGCAGCCAAATTAGCGTGAACACTGAAGCTTTCTTT. This codes for CASSQISVNTEAFF. The chain couples TRBV4-2 to TRBJ1-1; D is unresolved. Trimming cost V 2 bases and J 0 bases, with 7 bases left between them. Germline CDR1 reads LGHNA; CDR2 reads YNFKEQ. This CDR3 spans 14 amino acids.

This sequence joins TRBV11-3 and TRBJ2-7; 8 positions match TRBD2. Germline values: CDR1 SGHNT, CDR2 YENEEA. The CDR3 contains 13 residues. Unmatched junction bases numbered 3, after V lost 6 bases and J lost 2 bases. CDR3 protein: CASSPGGAYEQYF. The CDR3 bases are TGTGCCAGCAGTCCGGGAGGGGCCTACGAGCAGTACTTC.

This clone was found a few times. This rearrangement joins TRBV7-6 to TRBJ2-3, with 7 bases that match TRBD1. The V gene's germline CDR1 is SGHVS and CDR2 FNYEAQ. This CDR3 is built from 15 residues. The J segment lost 4 bases and the V segment lost 6 bases, leaving 10 bases of the junction unmatched. In DNA, the CDR3 is TGTGCCAGCAGACGGGGACAGTCCGGGCCAGATACGCAGTATTTT. The encoded protein is CASRRGQSGPDTQYF.

The chain uses TRBV7-8 and TRBJ2-2, with 9 bases fitting TRBD1. The CDR3 totals 19 residues. Germline loops: CDR1 SGHVS, CDR2 FQNEAQ. The V segment lost 5 bases and the J segment 6 bases; nucleotides outside the gene matches: 19. The CDR3 DNA follows: TGTGCCAGCAGCGGATGGACAGGGGCCTGGACTAGTACGGCCGGGGAGCTGTTTTTT. The encoded protein is CASSGWTGAWTSTAGELFF. The full variable domain, rest sourced from reference TRBV7-8 and TRBJ2-2, is GAGVSQSPRYKVAKRGQDVALRCDPISGHVSLFWYQQALGQGPEFLTYFQNEAQLDKSGLPSDRFFAERPEGSVSTLKIQRTQQEDSAVYLCASSGWTGAWTSTAGELFFGEGSRLTVL.

The chain couples TRBV7-6 to TRBJ1-3; D is uncertain. The CDR3 is made up of 15 amino acids. Germline CDR1 SGHVS, CDR2 FNYEAQ. Deletions cut 2 bases from V and 0 bases from J, with 8 bases between. This chain's CDR3 is CASSLNSISGNTIYF. CDR3 nucleotide sequence: TGTGCCAGCAGCTTAAACAGTATCTCTGGAAACACCATATATTTT. The whole variable domain, remainder taken from reference TRBV7-6 and TRBJ1-3, is GAGVSQSPRYKVTKRGQDVALRCDPISGHVSLYWYRQALGQGPEFLTYFNYEAQQDKSGLPNDRFSAERPEGSISTLTIQRTEQRDSAMYRCASSLNSISGNTIYFGEGSWLTVV.

The chain joins TRBV7-6 to TRBJ2-7, with TRBD1 identical over 8 bases. CDR1 is SGHVS and CDR2 is FNYEAQ in the germline V gene. This CDR3 is built from 14 residues. Trimming removed 5 bases from V and 4 bases from J; junction bases left unmatched: 7. The CDR3 nucleotides read TGTGCCAGCAGCCTGACAGGGGATCCGTACGAGCAGTACTTC. Protein: CASSLTGDPYEQYF.

The chain couples TRBV30 to TRBJ1-1; 7 bases map to TRBD1. The V segment lost 1 base and the J segment 7 bases; nucleotides outside the gene matches: 6. The CDR3 extends over 13 amino acids. From germline, CDR1 is GTSNPN and CDR2 SVGIG (reference sequence). CDR3 coding DNA: TGTGCCTGGAGTGAAGGACAGGCTGATGAAGCTTTCTTT. Protein sequence: CAWSEGQADEAFF.

The chain links TRBV2 to TRBJ2-2; no clear D gene. The CDR3 is 16 amino acids. V gave up 0 bases and J gave up 4 bases, with 12 bases separating them. Looked up from germline, CDR1 is SNHLY and CDR2 is FYNNEI. The CDR3 sequence: CASSEAPRVATGELFF. As DNA, the CDR3 is TGTGCCAGCAGTGAAGCGCCTCGGGTAGCCACCGGGGAGCTGTTTTTT.

This clone was counted between two and nine times. The gene calls are TRBV5-6 and TRBJ1-2, with 8 positions matching TRBD1. The germline V gene has CDR1 SGHDT and CDR2 YYEEEE. This CDR3 contains 16 residues. V was clipped by 1 base and J by 4 bases; unmatched bases: 9. CDR3 sequence reads: CASSLRRTGTGYGYTF. The CDR3 bases are TGTGCCAGCAGCTTGAGACGGACAGGGACGGGCTATGGCTACACCTTC.

This CDR3 is CAYAGQGIDQPQHF. The DNA of the CDR3 is TGTGCCTATGCGGGACAGGGAATCGATCAGCCCCAGCATTTT. The genes are TRBV30 and TRBJ1-5, with 9 positions matching TRBD1. The germline V gene has CDR1 GTSNPN and CDR2 SVGIG (reference sequence). This CDR3 contains 14 residues. V shed 7 bases, J shed 5 bases, and the junction held 9 bases outside the gene matches.

A few counts support this clone. This sequence joins TRBV19 and TRBJ2-1; the match to TRBD2 covers 10 bases. There are 16 residues in the CDR3. The germline CDR1 and CDR2 sequences are LNHDA and SQIVND (reference sequence). V lost 6 bases to trimming and J lost 9 bases; unmatched junction nucleotides: 14. CDR3 loop: CASSLRLAGAIGEQFF. The CDR3 nucleotides read TGTGCCAGTAGCCTACGCCTAGCGGGGGCCATTGGTGAGCAGTTCTTC.

The chain is built from TRBV4-2 and TRBJ2-7; maybe TRBD1 (6 bases). Germline V gene data show CDR1 as LGHNA and CDR2 as YNFKEQ. The CDR3 loop spans 15 amino acids. V gave up 3 bases and J gave up 3 bases, with 15 bases separating them. The CDR3 spells CASSQGIGGNYEQYF. As DNA, the CDR3 is TGTGCCAGCAGCCAGGGAATTGGGGGCAACTACGAGCAGTACTTC.

This clone was seen more than once but under ten times. This chain joins TRBV7-3 and TRBJ2-3, with 14 bases lining up with TRBD2. Germline V CDR1 and CDR2: SGHTA, FQGTGA. The V segment lost 0 bases and the J segment 2 bases; nucleotides outside the gene matches: 1. This CDR3 is built from 17 residues. The CDR3 loop reads CASSLTGLAGDTDTQYF. The CDR3 nucleotides read TGTGCCAGCAGCTTAACGGGACTAGCGGGGGACACAGATACGCAGTATTTT.

The chain is built from TRBV5-1 and TRBJ2-3, with D possibly matching TRBD2 (5 bases). Trimming shortened V by 2 bases and J by 1 base, and 8 bases separated the two germline ends. Per germline, CDR1 SGHRS and CDR2 YFSETQ. This CDR3 spans 14 amino acids. The chain's CDR3 is CASSFLGGTDTQYF. The CDR3 region has the DNA TGCGCCAGCAGCTTTCTCGGGGGCACAGATACGCAGTATTTT. The full variable domain, with the rest looked up from reference TRBV5-1 and TRBJ2-3, is KAGVTQTPRYLIKTRGQQVTLSCSPISGHRSVSWYQQTPGQGLQFLFEYFSETQRNKGNFPGRFSGRQFSNSRSEMNVSTLELGDSALYLCASSFLGGTDTQYFGPGTRLTVL.

This sequence joins TRBV7-8 and TRBJ1-1, with D tentatively TRBD1 (5 bases). The germline V gene has CDR1 SGHVS and CDR2 FQNEAQ. Deletions cut 5 bases from V and 4 bases from J, with 20 bases between. The CDR3 extends over 16 amino acids. Here the CDR3 DNA reads TGTGCCAGCAGCCTCCCCAGTTACGACAGATTCACTGAAGCTTTCTTT. It translates to CASSLPSYDRFTEAFF.

The chain links TRBV20-1 to TRBJ2-7; weak D call: TRBD2 (6 bases). This CDR3 has 10 amino acids. The V and J ends lost 4 bases and 5 bases respectively, with 6 bases between them. The germline gives CDR1 DFQATT, CDR2 SNEGSKA (reference sequence). The CDR3 nucleotides read TGCAGTGCTACGGGGGACGAGCAGTACTTC. It is translated as CSATGDEQYF.

The chain recombines TRBV27 with TRBJ2-2; D not resolved. From germline, CDR1 is MNHEY and CDR2 SMNVEV (reference sequence). V gave up 6 bases and J gave up 4 bases, with 9 bases separating them. This CDR3 spans 13 amino acids. The CDR3 region is CASRTSSTGELFF. The CDR3 DNA is TGTGCCAGCAGGACATCGAGCACCGGGGAGCTGTTTTTT.